These 30 T cell receptor delta chains came from one sample sequenced in a study of gamma-delta T cells after stem cell transplantation. TCRdb re-called the RT-PCR reads with CATT. The data contain about 15,000 delta-chain clones, approximately 8.8% of them singletons. The sample was gamma-delta T cells. The receptors derive from a human donor. It is not recorded whose cells these are; they may come from a transplant donor.

This clone came up a few times. This DNA's translation differs at residue 13 from TCRdb's protein, which comes from a much larger clone; a read error is likely, and the protein shown is translated from the DNA. The chain is built from TRDV2 and TRDJ1, with 8 bases matching TRDD3. After removal of 0 bases from V and 4 bases from J, the junction contained 21 bases not matched to a gene. CDR1 is GEAIGNYY and CDR2 is EKD in the germline V gene. The CDR3 covers 20 residues. DNA of the CDR3: TGTGCCTGTGACACCGTTTACCAACTCGTGGGGGATGCAACGGGCGATAAACTCATCTTT. It yields the protein CACDTVYQLVGDATGDKLIF.

This clone showed up just a few times. Translating this DNA gives a protein that differs at residue 15 from the TCRdb one, which belongs to a much larger clone; a read error is likely, and the protein shown is this translation. The chain combines TRDV2 with TRDJ1; 13 bases fit TRDD3. CDR3 length equals 18 residues. Germline V gene lookup returns CDR1 GEAIGNYY and CDR2 EKD. The CDR3 region has the DNA TGTGCCTGTGACTCATTACTGGGGGATACGCGTGTCACCGATGAACTCATCTTT. Translation gives CACDSLLGDTRVTDELIF.

This clone showed up many times. Within the sample, other DNA sequences also encode this same CDR3. The chain employs TRDV2 and TRDJ1, with 9 positions matching TRDD3. This CDR3 has 17 amino acids. Germline CDR1 reads GEAIGNYY; CDR2 reads EKD. J lost 0 bases, V lost 2 bases, and 9 bases had no gene match. CDR3 nucleotide sequence: TGTGCCTGTGACAGACTGGGGGAGGCGCTGTACACCGATAAACTCATCTTT. It encodes CACDRLGEALYTDKLIF.

A few counts support this clone. This DNA's translation differs at residues 10 and 11 from TCRdb's protein, which comes from a much larger clone; a read error is likely, and the protein shown is translated from the DNA. This rearrangement joins TRDV2 to TRDJ1; weak D call: TRDD2 (6 bases). The CDR3 contains 20 residues. Germline lookup yields CDR1 GEAIGNYY and CDR2 EKD. Trimming stripped 0 bases from V and 4 bases from J, with 29 bases between. In DNA, the CDR3 is TGTGCCTGTGACACCGTTCCTTCCAACTTGGTATCGGAAAATGGCGATAAACTCATCTTT. Protein sequence: CACDTVPSNLVSENGDKLIF.

Comment on this clone: The TCRdb protein, from a much larger clone, departs from this DNA's translation at residue 5, likely by read error; the protein shown derives from the DNA. The rearrangement links TRDV2 to TRDJ1; 11 bases line up with TRDD3. The germline CDR1 and CDR2 sequences are GEAIGNYY and EKD. The V and J ends lost 2 bases and 5 bases, in that order; junction bases with no gene match: 6. This CDR3 spans 15 amino acids. The CDR3 loop is CACDILGDSSDKLIF. CDR3 in DNA: TGTGCCTGTGACATACTGGGGGATAGTTCTGATAAACTCATCTTT.

This clone was recorded many times. The protein given by TCRdb reflects a much larger clone and differs at residue 19 from this DNA's translation, likely from a read error; the protein shown is the DNA's translation. The chain has TRDV2 and TRDJ1; TRDD3 matches at 7 bases. CDR1 and CDR2 from the germline V gene are GEAIGNYY and EKD. The CDR3 consists of 20 residues. CDR3 bases: TGTGCCTGTGACACTCTACCTTCTAGGGCTGGGGGCTCGTACACCGATAAACTCACCTTT. Translation: CACDTLPSRAGGSYTDKLTF.

On this clone itself: Only one base separates this from a far larger clonotype, so it likely reflects a read error. The same CDR3 can be traced to other DNA sequences in this sample. This rearrangement joins TRDV2 to TRDJ1; TRDD3 agrees at 9 bases. This CDR3 contains 16 residues. Germline values: CDR1 GEAIGNYY, CDR2 EKD. The CDR3 is CACDPLLGGDTDKLIF. The CDR3 DNA reads as TGTGCCTGTGACCCACTACTGGGGGGGGATACCGATAAACTCATCTTC.

This clone has only a few counts. This DNA's translation differs at residue 15 from TCRdb's protein, which comes from a much larger clone; a read error is likely, and the protein shown is translated from the DNA. The chain employs TRDV2 and TRDJ1; 10 nucleotides line up with TRDD3. Germline V gene sequence: CDR1 GEAIGNYY, CDR2 EKD. There are 17 residues in the CDR3. The CDR3, as DNA: TGTGCCTGTGACCGACTGGGGGATGCGCTGTACACCGATAAATTCATCTTT. Its translation: CACDRLGDALYTDKFIF.

There are many counts of this clone. TCRdb's protein, taken from a much larger clone, differs from this DNA's translation at residue 6, likely owing to a read error; the protein displayed comes from the DNA. The CDR3 sequence is CACDPILGDTPRDPVYTDKLIF. CDR3 in DNA: TGTGCCTGTGACCCTATACTGGGGGATACGCCCAGAGATCCTGTGTACACCGATAAACTCATCTTT. The chain joins TRDV2 to TRDJ1; 13 positions match TRDD3. Germline V lookup: CDR1 GEAIGNYY, CDR2 EKD. Trimming took 3 bases from V and 0 from J; bases not matched to a gene: 21. The CDR3 covers 22 residues.

As concerns this clone: TCRdb records a much larger clone's protein for this DNA, with a difference at residue 9 that likely arises from a read error; the protein given is the translation of the DNA. Within the sample, other DNA sequences also encode this same CDR3. V is TRDV1 and J is TRDJ1; D not resolved. In germline, CDR1 is TSWWSYY, CDR2 QGS. The CDR3 loop spans 17 amino acids. V dropped 5 bases and J dropped 3 bases, with 22 bases sitting between them. Here the CDR3 DNA reads TGTGCTCTTGGGAAACGAATCACATGTCGGGCGTCCGATAAACTCATCTTT. It yields the protein CALGKRITCRASDKLIF.

This clone has ten or more counts. The V call is TRDV2, the J call TRDJ1; TRDD3 agrees at 8 bases. The V gene end was trimmed by 3 bases and the J gene end by 1 base; junction bases not matched to a gene: 18. The CDR3 has 19 amino acids. The germline V gene has CDR1 GEAIGNYY and CDR2 EKD. The CDR3 is CACDPWCGYQGDSTDKLIF. CDR3 bases: TGTGCCTGTGACCCTTGGTGTGGCTACCAGGGGGATAGCACCGATAAACTCATCTTT.

This clone was counted ten times or more. A far larger clone lies a single base away; this is likely a read error. This specimen includes other DNA sequences encoding the same CDR3. The chain uses TRDV2 and TRDJ1; 12 nucleotides agree with TRDD3. Trimming cost V 3 bases and J 1 base; bases outside gene matches: 11. Germline CDR1 GEAIGNYY, CDR2 EKD. This CDR3 is built from 18 residues. For the CDR3, the DNA is TGTGCCTGTGACTCATTACTGGGGGATACACGTGTCACCGATAAACTCATCTTT. This codes for CACDSLLGDTRVTDKLIF.

This clone was picked up a small number of times. TCRdb's protein for this DNA is that of a much larger clone and differs from the translation at residue 6, likely a read error; the protein shown is the DNA translation. V is TRDV2 and J is TRDJ1; TRDD3 is a possible D gene (6 bases). This CDR3 has 15 amino acids. V was trimmed by 2 bases and J by 2 bases, leaving 14 bases between them. The germline CDR1 and CDR2 sequences are GEAIGNYY and EKD. The DNA of the CDR3 is TGTGCCTGTGACAAAGACCGGGGGACAACCGATAAACTCATCTTT. It is translated as CACDKDRGTTDKLIF.

This clone was seen repeatedly, ten times or more. This sequence is one base from a far larger clone and is likely a read error. This chain uses TRDV2 with TRDJ1; the match to TRDD3 covers 10 bases. Germline V gives CDR1 GEAIGNYY, CDR2 EKD. J gave up 2 bases and V 4 bases, and 6 bases lay outside the gene matches. The CDR3 consists of 15 residues. The DNA of the CDR3 is TGTGCCTGTGAGACCGTACTGGGGGATACCGATAAACTCATCTTT. This codes for CACETVLGDTDKLIF.

Points on this clone: A far more abundant clone sits one base away, making this likely a read error. The same CDR3 can be traced to other DNA sequences in this sample. V is TRDV2 and J is TRDJ1; no clear D gene. The CDR3 covers 17 residues. V lost 0 bases to trimming and J lost 0 bases, with 16 bases between them. The germline gives CDR1 GEAIGNYY, CDR2 EKD. The CDR3 coding sequence is TGTGCCTGTGACACCCTCGCTGGAGCCACCTACACCGATAAACTCATCTTT. Its translation is CACDTLAGATYTDKLIF.

A few counts support this clone. The TCRdb protein, from a much larger clone, departs from this DNA's translation at residue 11, likely by read error; the protein shown derives from the DNA. The gene calls are TRDV1 and TRDJ2; 11 bases agree with TRDD3. CDR1 and CDR2 from the germline V gene are TSWWSYY and QGS. The length of the CDR3 is 23 residues. J lost 1 base, V lost 0 bases, and 19 bases had no gene match. The CDR3 spells CALGELFRPSQLTGGYLTAQLFF. DNA for the CDR3: TGTGCTCTTGGGGAACTATTTAGGCCCTCCCAGCTTACTGGGGGATATTTGACAGCACAACTCTTCTTT.

This clone was counted only a few times. TCRdb's protein, taken from a much larger clone, differs from this DNA's translation at residue 11, likely owing to a read error; the protein displayed comes from the DNA. The CDR3, as DNA: TGTGCCTGTGACAGACTACTGGGGGATACGTGGGCCGATAAACTCATCTTT. It encodes CACDRLLGDTWADKLIF. The chain carries TRDV2 and TRDJ1; 13 positions match TRDD3. In germline, CDR1 is GEAIGNYY, CDR2 EKD. The CDR3 is 17 amino acids. V shed 2 bases and J 3 bases; nucleotides not matched to a gene: 8.

Concerning this clone: This sequence is one base from a far larger clone and is likely a read error. Other DNA sequences in this sample translate to the same CDR3. The gene calls are TRDV2 and TRDJ1; D may be TRDD3 (5 bases). In germline, CDR1 is GEAIGNYY, CDR2 EKD. This CDR3 is built from 16 residues. The CDR3 DNA follows: TGTGCCTGTGACCTTGTGGGGACCTCAAACACCGATAAACTCATCTTC. Protein product: CACDLVGTSNTDKLIF.

Only a few counts were recorded for this clone. TCRdb's protein for this DNA is that of a much larger clone and differs from the translation at residue 6, likely a read error; the protein shown is the DNA translation. CDR3 loop: CACDVPGAHTDKLIF. The CDR3 nucleotides read TGTGCCTGTGACGTACCGGGGGCCCACACCGATAAACTCATCTTT. The gene calls are TRDV2 and TRDJ1; D perhaps matches TRDD3 (5 bases). Germline V gives CDR1 GEAIGNYY, CDR2 EKD. Trimming cost V 3 bases and J 0 bases, with 13 bases left between them. This CDR3 spans 15 amino acids.

On this clone itself: TCRdb assigns this DNA the protein of a much larger clone, which departs from its translation at residue 8; this likely reflects a read error, and the protein shown comes from translating the DNA. The rearrangement uses TRDV2 and TRDJ1; 13 bases fit TRDD3. J lost 0 bases, V lost 0 bases, and 27 bases had no gene match. This CDR3 region has 25 residues. Germline V gives CDR1 GEAIGNYY, CDR2 EKD. Here the CDR3 DNA reads TGTGCCTGTGACACCGTGGACTCCACGAGTACTGGGGGATACGCACCCCAACTGTACACCGATAAACTCATCTTT. Its protein product is CACDTVDSTSTGGYAPQLYTDKLIF.

This clone was observed a handful of times. A far more abundant clone sits one base away, making this likely a read error. This specimen includes other DNA sequences encoding the same CDR3. The chain employs TRDV1 and TRDJ1; 10 nucleotides agree with TRDD3. Germline V CDR1 and CDR2: TSWWSYY, QGS. There are 22 residues in the CDR3. V lost 2 bases and J lost 4; bases outside the gene matches: 25. Written as DNA, the CDR3 is TGTGCTCTTGGGGAAATCTGGGAGGCGATGGACGAGGACTGGGGGATTGTCGATAAACTCATCTTT. Translating it yields CALGEIWEAMDEDWGIVDKLIF.

Comment on this clone: TCRdb has a much larger clone's protein, which differs at residues 10 and 15 from the translation of this DNA, likely because of a read error; what is shown is the protein translated from the DNA. The V call is TRDV2, the J call TRDJ1; 7 bases map to TRDD3. Germline V CDR1 and CDR2: GEAIGNYY, EKD. This CDR3 is 20 amino acids long. After removal of 0 bases from V and 3 bases from J, the junction contained 21 bases not matched to a gene. This CDR3 is CACDTGSLMVDTKYPDKLIF. The CDR3 region has the DNA TGTGCCTGTGACACCGGAAGCTTGATGGTGGATACGAAGTACCCCGATAAACTCATCTTT.

The chain is built from TRDV2 and TRDJ1; TRDD3 aligns across 7 bases. This CDR3 contains 14 residues. V lost 2 bases to trimming and J lost 11 bases; unmatched junction nucleotides: 13. Germline CDR1 and CDR2: GEAIGNYY and EKD. The CDR3 nucleotides read TGTGCCTGTGACAAATTGGGGGACGGGAAGACCCTCATCTTT. Translation gives CACDKLGDGKTLIF.

This clone was seen only a few times. TCRdb records a much larger clone's protein for this DNA, with a difference at residue 5 that likely arises from a read error; the protein given is the translation of the DNA. This chain uses TRDV2 with TRDJ1; 9 bases agree with TRDD3. Trimming removed 3 bases from V and 7 bases from J; junction bases left unmatched: 11. The CDR3 consists of 15 residues. CDR1 and CDR2 from the germline V gene are GEAIGNYY and EKD. In DNA, the CDR3 is TGTGCCTGTGACTCTATCCTGGGGGATGCCCGTAAACTCATCTTT. Protein sequence: CACDSILGDARKLIF.

In this sample, this clone turned up many times. A read error is the likely source, as a far larger clone sits one nucleotide away. The same CDR3 arises from other DNA sequences in this sample as well. This sequence joins TRDV1 and TRDJ1; possibly TRDD2 for D (5 bases). The CDR3 extends over 17 amino acids. CDR1 is TSWWSYY, CDR2 QGS, per germline. This CDR3 reads CALGKRITFRASDKLIF. DNA of the CDR3: TGTGCTCTTGGGAAACGAATCACATTTCGGGCTTCCGACAAACTCATCTTT.

This clone was found a few times. Translating this DNA gives a protein that differs at residue 14 from the TCRdb one, which belongs to a much larger clone; a read error is likely, and the protein shown is this translation. The rearrangement uses TRDV3 and TRDJ1; TRDD3 matches at 12 bases. There are 17 residues in the CDR3. Germline V CDR1 and CDR2: TVYSNPD, GDNSRS (reference sequence). CDR3 in amino acids: CAFSDLLGDTNTDILIF. DNA of the CDR3: TGTGCCTTTAGTGACCTACTGGGGGATACCAACACCGATATACTCATCTTT. Combining the CDR3 with reference TRDV3 and TRDJ1 gives the whole variable domain CDKVTQSSPDQTVASGSEVVLLCTYDTVYSNPDLFWYRIRPDYSFQFVFYGDNSRSEGADFTQGRFSVKHILTQKAFHLVISPVRTEDSATYYCAFSDLLGDTNTDILIFGKGTRVTVEP.

Turning to this clone: The mismatch at residue 4 between this DNA's translation and the TCRdb protein of a much larger clone likely reflects a read error; the protein shown is translated from the DNA. The chain employs TRDV2 and TRDJ3; 8 bases line up with TRDD3. J was trimmed by 0 bases and V by 4 bases; bases with no gene match: 22. Germline loops: CDR1 GEAIGNYY, CDR2 EKD. The CDR3 contains 23 residues. The CDR3 coding sequence is TGTGCCTGTGAGACCGCGCCTACTGGGGGCCCCAACCTAAGCTCCTGGGACACCCGACAGATGTTTTTC. Translation gives CACETAPTGGPNLSSWDTRQMFF.

This clone turned up a few times. This sequence joins TRDV2 and TRDJ1; 8 nucleotides match TRDD3. CDR1 GEAIGNYY and CDR2 EKD come from the germline V gene. CDR3 size: 18 residues. V lost 2 bases, J lost 5 bases, and 18 bases stayed unmatched. This CDR3 is CACDIIHTGGLNGDKLIF. The CDR3, as DNA: TGTGCCTGTGACATAATCCATACTGGGGGCCTCAACGGTGATAAACTCATCTTT.

About this clone itself: An end of the junction differs from the germline gene, which may be a read error. The chain carries TRDV2 and TRDJ1; no clear D gene. Looked up from germline, CDR1 is GEAIGNYY and CDR2 is EKD. This CDR3 region has 19 residues. The CDR3 reads CACDKVGRPDAYPSHNLIF. In DNA, the CDR3 is TGTGCCTGTGACAAAGTTGGTAGGCCGGACGCCTATCCCTCCCATAACCTCATCTTT.

Comments on this clone: Compared with germline, one end of the junction differs, possibly owing to a read error. CDR3 DNA sequence: TGTGCTCTTGGGGAACCAGCTTCCCTTGGGTGGTGGATCCTCCAAACCGTTAAACTCATCTTT. This gives the protein CALGEPASLGWWILQTVKLIF. The rearrangement uses TRDV1 and TRDJ1, with D possibly TRDD2 on 5 matching bases. Germline assignment: CDR1 TSWWSYY and CDR2 QGS. This CDR3 region has 21 residues.